The table lists the clone carrying this T cell receptor beta chain with many counts. Its antigen is unidentified. This sample was included in a study of regulatory T cells in long-lasting Graves disease. Looked up from germline, CDR1 is DFQATT and CDR2 is SNEGSKA (reference sequence). The CDR3 contains 15 residues. The junction had 7 bases not matched to a gene; V was cut back by 1 base and J by 4 bases. Findings and limits, study-wide: Persistent Graves' patients showed a TCR diversity that was lower than that of newly diagnosed ones.

Relying on iRepertoire HTBI primers and Arm-PCR of CDR3 regions, the team built TCR beta libraries. TCRdb re-analysed the multiplex PCR reads in MiXCR, keeping a single row per CDR3 protein. The sample includes 450,000 to 700,000 distinct CDR3 sequences, 13% of them seen just once. Time point in this sample: newly diagnosed GD, antithyroid drugs for less than 3 months. PBMC-derived RNA was used for the TCR library. Investigators report Graves' disease was diagnosed under American Thyroid Association guidelines. An approximately 9-milliliter sample of peripheral blood was drawn into EDTA tubes. This sample was shared with a second study, whose subject was T cells in Graves' hyperthyroidism and ophthalmopathy.

The sample consisted of peripheral blood mononuclear cells (PBMCs), taken at new diagnosis, from a patient treated with antithyroid drugs. The chain joins TRBV20-1 to TRBJ1-2; the match to TRBD1 covers 9 bases. This clonotype was obtained from a man aged 25-40 years with Graves disease. CDR3 sequence reads: CSARGPQTGGYGYTF. The DNA for the CDR3 is TGCAGTGCTAGAGGCCCTCAGACAGGGGGCTATGGCTACACCTTC.